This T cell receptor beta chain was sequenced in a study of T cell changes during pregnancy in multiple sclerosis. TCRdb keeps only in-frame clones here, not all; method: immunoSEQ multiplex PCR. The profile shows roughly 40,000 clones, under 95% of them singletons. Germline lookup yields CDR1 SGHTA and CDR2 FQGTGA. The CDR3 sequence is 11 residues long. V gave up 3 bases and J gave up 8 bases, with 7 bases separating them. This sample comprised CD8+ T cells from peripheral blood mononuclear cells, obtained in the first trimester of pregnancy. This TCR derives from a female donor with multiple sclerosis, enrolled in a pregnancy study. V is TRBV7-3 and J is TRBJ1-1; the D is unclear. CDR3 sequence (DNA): TGTGCCAGCAGCTTGTCGTCCGAAGCTTTCTTT. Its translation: CASSLSSEAFF. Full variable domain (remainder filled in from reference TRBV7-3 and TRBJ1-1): GAGVSQTPSNKVTEKGKYVELRCDPISGHTALYWYRQSLGQGPEFLIYFQGTGAADDSGLPNDRFFAVRPEGSVSTLKIQRTERGDSAVYLCASSLSSEAFFGQGTRLTVV.